A selection of T cell receptor beta chains follows, all from one sample in a study of blood T cell repertoires in COVID-19. Sequencing was performed with immunoSEQ multiplex PCR; in TCRdb, only in-frame clones are kept and a portion is missing. The sample includes about 330,000 clones, 70% to 90% of them seen just once. Specimen: PBMCs or T cells enriched from blood (not recorded which). The source is a woman between 25 and 40 years old who had recovered from COVID-19. Both conserved end residues are part of each CDR3. D genes are given only for firm matches. Size is omitted from some rows. Given values are once, few, many or a class for expanded clones.

TRBJ1-4	-	TRBV6-5	-	TGTGCCAGCAGTTCTCTAGGAGGCACAACTAATGAAAAACTGTTTTTT	CASSSLGGTTNEKLFF
TRBJ2-1	-	TRBV19	TRBD1	TGTGCCAGTAGTATTGGGACAGGGCACAATGAGCAGTTCTTC	CASSIGTGHNEQFF
TRBJ1-2	-	TRBV9	TRBD1	TGTGCCAGCAGCGTAGCTCGGACAGGGCAGGATGGCTACACCTTC	CASSVARTGQDGYTF
TRBJ2-2	-	TRBV5-4	-	TGTGCCAGCAGCTTGAGTGGGGCCTACACCGGGGAGCTGTTTTTT	CASSLSGAYTGELFF
TRBJ1-5	-	TRBV6-5	-	TGTGCCAGCTCCCTGCTAAATCAGCCCCAGCATTTT	CASSLLNQPQHF
TRBJ1-2	-	TRBV5-1	TRBD1	TGCGCCAGCAACCCGACAGGGGGCGGTCTTGGCTACACCTTC	CASNPTGGGLGYTF
TRBJ1-6	-	TRBV5-1	TRBD1	TGCGCCAGCAGCAATCCCGGGACAGGGAGAAATTCACCCCTCCACTTT	CASSNPGTGRNSPLHF
TRBJ2-1	-	TRBV6-6	-	TGTGCCAGCAGTTACGTAGACAGGCTCCATGAGCAGTTCTTC	CASSYVDRLHEQFF
TRBJ1-2	few	TRBV2	-	TGTGCCAGCAGTGATCGGATGGCGGGCGGGGCAGGGCGCGGCTACACCTTC	CASSDRMAGGAGRGYTF
TRBJ2-3	-	TRBV7-9	-	TGTGCCAGCAGCTTAGAGCTCAGCACAGATACGCAGTATTTT	CASSLELSTDTQYF
TRBJ2-7	-	TRBV7-2	-	TGTGCCAGCAGCTTAACGGGATCCCCCGGCGACGAGCAGTACTTC	CASSLTGSPGDEQYF
TRBJ2-5	once	TRBV3-1/TRBV3-2	-	TGTGCCAGCAGCCAAAACTCCCCGCGGACCCAGTACTTC	CASSQNSPRTQYF
TRBJ1-4	-	TRBV30	-	TGTGCCTGGAGTGCAAAAGTTGGCTTAAATGAAAAACTGTTTTTT	CAWSAKVGLNEKLFF
TRBJ2-1	-	TRBV9	TRBD2	TGTGCCAGCAGCGTATTTTCGGTTGTAGCGGGGGGGGACAATGAGCAGTTCTTC	CASSVFSVVAGGDNEQFF
TRBJ2-3	-	TRBV14	-	TGTGCCAGCAGCCTCCGCGCTGGGCCCACAGATACGCAGTATTTT	CASSLRAGPTDTQYF
TRBJ2-7	-	TRBV2	-	TGTGCCAGCCCCGAGCCTACAGGGAGCTCCTACGAGCAGTACTTC	CASPEPTGSSYEQYF
TRBJ1-1	-	TRBV30	-	TGTGCCTGGAGCCTTATCGGGACTGAAGCTTTCTTT	CAWSLIGTEAFF
TRBJ1-1	-	TRBV19	TRBD1	TGTGCCAGTAGTAGGCCATCAGGGGGCACTGAAGCTTTCTTT	CASSRPSGGTEAFF
TRBJ1-1	-	TRBV3-1/TRBV3-2	-	TGTGCCAGCTCCCGGGAGGGGCTAGGGGGAAACACTGAAGCTTTCTTT	CASSREGLGGNTEAFF
TRBJ1-5	-	TRBV19	TRBD1	TGTGCCAGTACCCGACTTCCCGGGACAGGGTATCAGCCCCAGCATTTT	CASTRLPGTGYQPQHF
TRBJ1-6	-	TRBV9	-	TGTGCCAGCAGCGGGGACATTTCGTTATCACCCCTCCACTTT	CASSGDISLSPLHF
TRBJ2-3	-	TRBV6-5	-	TGTGCCAGCAGTTCGGACGGATCTGGACTGGGTACGCAGTATTTT	CASSSDGSGLGTQYF
TRBJ1-1	-	TRBV2	TRBD1	TGTGCCAGCAGGGGGGACAGGGGTCTCTCTGAAGCTTTCTTT	CASRGDRGLSEAFF
TRBJ1-1	-	TRBV9	-	TGTGCCAGCAGCGTAGGGCAGGGGATGAACACTGAAGCTTTCTTT	CASSVGQGMNTEAFF
TRBJ1-1	-	TRBV4-2	-	TGTGCCAGCAGCCAAGCGGTAGGGGGTTGGACTGAAGCTTTCTTT	CASSQAVGGWTEAFF
TRBJ1-2	-	TRBV10-3	TRBD1	TGTGCCATCAGCCCCGGGACAGGGAGCGACTATGGCTACACCTTC	CAISPGTGSDYGYTF
TRBJ2-1	-	TRBV4-1	TRBD2	TGCGCCAGCAGCCCTGGACTAGCGGAATACAATGAGCAGTTCTTC	CASSPGLAEYNEQFF